What follows describes a single T cell receptor (beta chain). In the source study's methods: Researchers report that nucleated cell counts were estimated from reference gene primer amplification. Profiled with immunoSEQ multiplex PCR; TCRdb holds only in-frame clones, not every one. From that table come the V and J calls and clone size; the DNA was used to work out D and trimming. This table holds around 100,000 clones, about 83% found once. The sample originates from a study of blood T cell repertoires in COVID-19. In the study overall: COVID-19 samples, acute and convalescent, were from the United States, Italy and Spain. Nucleic acid was either cDNA or gDNA, and it came from T cells, B-cell-depleted T cells, or PBMCs.

Trimming left V 8 bases short and J 4 bases short, with 15 bases between. The CDR3 is 14 amino acids. The germline gives CDR1 KGHDR, CDR2 SFDVKD. The genes are TRBV24-1 and TRBJ2-3, with D possibly TRBD2 on 5 matching bases. The sequence derives from a human donor in a cohort sampled during active COVID-19. The source material was peripheral blood. The DNA for the CDR3 is TGTGCCACCACCCGATTGGGAGAGGCAGATACGCAGTATTTT. Protein sequence: CATTRLGEADTQYF.